The source of this T cell receptor beta chain is a study of shared clonotypes between healthy human individuals. V was trimmed by 4 bases and J by 3 bases, leaving 17 bases between them. This CDR3 spans 15 amino acids. The germline V gene has CDR1 SGHRS and CDR2 YFSETQ. The assay was run at deep level. This table comes from immunoSEQ multiplex PCR, and its TCRdb copy is limited to in-frame clones, with some not included. The sample includes fewer than 600,000 clones, about 76% seen only once; the top ten take over 10%. The chain uses TRBV5-1 and TRBJ2-7; D may be TRBD1 (6 bases). This TCR was recovered from a woman aged 40 to 50 in good health. Some clones in this sample may be carry-over from other donors' samples. Sequences were obtained from PBMCs. CDR3 nucleotides: TGCGCCAGCAGCCCGAGGACAGACCCGGACTACGAGCAGTACTTC. This gives the protein CASSPRTDPDYEQYF.